This TCR beta chain was recovered during a study of blood T cell repertoires in COVID-19. The wider study: In each case, the material was cDNA or gDNA derived from T cells, B-cell-depleted T cells, or PBMCs.

Per the original methods: Amplification with reference gene primers provided the estimates of nucleated cell counts. Assay: immunoSEQ multiplex PCR; the TCRdb copy retains only in-frame clones and omits some. V and J calls and clone size follow that table, whereas D and trimming were derived from the DNA. This repertoire shows 150,000 to 200,000 clones, approximately 81% found once; its top ten account for nearly 8%. Germline V gene lookup returns CDR1 SGHKS and CDR2 YYEKEE (reference sequence). The J segment lost 6 bases and the V segment lost 4 bases, leaving 9 bases of the junction unmatched. This CDR3 has 14 residues.

This sequence originates from a woman in her 50s who had recovered from COVID-19. The chain recombines TRBV5-5 with TRBJ2-5, with 7 positions matching TRBD1. Input material: PBMCs or T cells enriched from blood (not recorded which). Here the CDR3 reads CASSRQGEEKTQYF. Here the CDR3 DNA reads TGTGCCAGCAGCAGACAGGGAGAGGAAAAGACCCAGTACTTC.